The sample holds many counts of the clone carrying this TCR beta chain. The target antigen is unknown. The CDR3 is made up of 15 amino acids. The V end was cut by 3 bases, the J end by 6 bases, with 12 bases between. Germline loops: CDR1 KGHSH, CDR2 LQKENI. Blood was drawn at first hyperthyroidism diagnosis, before any ophthalmopathy symptoms. The PBMCs were sourced from fresh peripheral blood (about 9.7 ml). The investigators amplified TCR beta CDR3 regions from RNA transcripts. Primed by the HTBI set, a first-round RT-PCR was run on the TCR CDR3. MiXCR was run by TCRdb on the multiplex PCR reads, yielding one entry per CDR3 protein. The table includes roughly 290,000 distinct CDR3 sequences, more than 10% detected once. The data are from a study of T cells in Graves' hyperthyroidism and ophthalmopathy. General study points: Before onset, by a median of approximately 5.9 months, the model predicted ophthalmopathy.

The genes are TRBV18 and TRBJ1-6; D remains unclear. The sequencing input was blood. This receptor was obtained from a woman under 40 with Graves' hyperthyroidism that later progressed to Graves' ophthalmopathy. The CDR3 DNA is TGTGCCAGCTCACCCGAGGTTTCGGGTAATTCACCCCTCCACTTT. Its translation: CASSPEVSGNSPLHF.